Detailed here is one TCR beta chain. Its antigen remains unidentified. This sample was included in a study of cytomegalovirus exposure and HLA in healthy donors. Study overall: The roughly 110 validation repertoires were produced on the same platform as the roughly 670 repertoires of the first cohort. This was reported in a later analysis. Whole-study results and caveats: There were some public TCRs occurring in many donors, but most TCR sequences were rare. The study recorded 160 or so TCR beta chains that were cytomegalovirus-associated.

Assay: immunoSEQ multiplex PCR; the TCRdb copy retains only in-frame clones and omits some. Of about 250,000 clones listed, about 90% are singletons. Germline V gene data show CDR1 as SNHLY and CDR2 as FYNNEI. This CDR3 region has 16 residues. V was shortened by 0 bases and J by 2 bases, with 13 bases between the two germline ends. The rearrangement uses TRBV2 and TRBJ1-2, with D possibly TRBD1 on 5 matching bases. The origin of this receptor is a man younger than 35 in good health and CMV-seropositive. The specimen was PBMCs. CDR3 sequence (DNA): TGTGCCAGCAGTGAAGCGCTTCGAAGGGGAAACTATGGCTACACCTTC. This encodes CASSEALRRGNYGYTF.